This T cell receptor (beta chain) derives from a study of cytomegalovirus exposure and HLA in healthy donors. As for the study in general: The approximately 100 million unique TCR beta sequences, from roughly 170 million T cells, were found by an earlier analysis. Study-wide results and caveats: Data from an earlier analysis indicated that most TCR beta V segments were productive either about 87% or about 30% of the time. Fewer N-insertions than the roughly 670-donor mean were reportedly shown by an Asian-associated ancestry cluster in a later analysis.

Per germline, CDR1 LNHDA and CDR2 SQIVND (reference sequence). This CDR3 has 13 amino acids. The V gene lost 5 bases and the J gene lost 8 bases, with 12 bases spanning the gap. Notes on this clone: Its antigen is as yet unknown.

Everyone who donated was a healthy bone marrow donor. 13 Jbeta primers and 60 Vbeta primers were used for the PCR. Data came from immunoSEQ multiplex PCR; TCRdb stores just in-frame clones and leaves some out. The sample has tens of thousands of clones, 78% seen once; the top ten hold roughly 9%. The gene calls are TRBV19 and TRBJ1-4, with D perhaps matching TRBD1 (6 bases). The sequenced sample was PBMCs. The clonotype originates from a woman between 40 and 55 years old in good health and CMV-seropositive. Here the CDR3 reads CASSSQGLEKLFF. DNA of the CDR3: TGTGCCAGTAGTTCACAGGGATTGGAAAAACTGTTTTTT. Drawing the rest from reference TRBV19 and TRBJ1-4, the complete variable domain is DGGITQSPKYLFRKEGQNVTLSCEQNLNHDAMYWYRQDPGQGLRLIYYSQIVNDFQKGDIAEGYSVSREKKESFPLTVTSAQKNPTAFYLCASSSQGLEKLFFGSGTQLSVL.